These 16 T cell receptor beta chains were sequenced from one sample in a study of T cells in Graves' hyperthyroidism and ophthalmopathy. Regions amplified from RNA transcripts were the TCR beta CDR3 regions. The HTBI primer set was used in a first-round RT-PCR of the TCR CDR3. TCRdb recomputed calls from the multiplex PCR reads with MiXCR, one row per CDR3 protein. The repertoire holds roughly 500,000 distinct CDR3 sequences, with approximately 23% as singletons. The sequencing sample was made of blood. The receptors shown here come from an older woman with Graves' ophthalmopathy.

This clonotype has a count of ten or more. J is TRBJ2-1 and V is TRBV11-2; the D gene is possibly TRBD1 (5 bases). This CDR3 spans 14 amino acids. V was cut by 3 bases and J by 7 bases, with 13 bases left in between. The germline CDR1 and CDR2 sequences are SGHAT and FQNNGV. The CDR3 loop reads CASSLAGHGNEQFF. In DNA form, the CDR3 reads TGTGCCAGCAGCTTGGCAGGGCACGGTAATGAGCAGTTCTTC.

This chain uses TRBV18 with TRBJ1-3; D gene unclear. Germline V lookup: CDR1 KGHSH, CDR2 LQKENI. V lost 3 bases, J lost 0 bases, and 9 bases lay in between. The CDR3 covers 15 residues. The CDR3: CASSPSEISGNTIYF. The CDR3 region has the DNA TGTGCCAGCTCACCCAGTGAGATCTCTGGAAACACCATATATTTT.

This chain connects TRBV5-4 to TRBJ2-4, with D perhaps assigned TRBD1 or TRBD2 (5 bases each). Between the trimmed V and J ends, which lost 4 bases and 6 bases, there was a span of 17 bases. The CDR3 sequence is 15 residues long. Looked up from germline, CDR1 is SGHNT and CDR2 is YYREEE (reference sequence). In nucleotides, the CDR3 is TGTGCCAGCAGCCGTGAACTAGGGGCGGGAAACATTCAGTACTTC. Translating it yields CASSRELGAGNIQYF.

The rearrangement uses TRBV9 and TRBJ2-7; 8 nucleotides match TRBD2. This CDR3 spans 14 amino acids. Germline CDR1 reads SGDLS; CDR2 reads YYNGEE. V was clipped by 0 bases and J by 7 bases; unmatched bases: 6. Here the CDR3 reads CASSVASGGGEQYF. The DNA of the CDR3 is TGTGCCAGCAGCGTAGCTTCGGGGGGGGGGGAGCAGTACTTC.

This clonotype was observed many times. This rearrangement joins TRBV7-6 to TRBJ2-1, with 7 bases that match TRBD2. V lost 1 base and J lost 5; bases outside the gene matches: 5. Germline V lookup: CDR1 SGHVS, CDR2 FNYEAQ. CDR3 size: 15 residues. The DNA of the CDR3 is TGTGCCAGCAGCTTAGGCGGGAGTTCGGACAATGAGCAGTTCTTC. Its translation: CASSLGGSSDNEQFF.

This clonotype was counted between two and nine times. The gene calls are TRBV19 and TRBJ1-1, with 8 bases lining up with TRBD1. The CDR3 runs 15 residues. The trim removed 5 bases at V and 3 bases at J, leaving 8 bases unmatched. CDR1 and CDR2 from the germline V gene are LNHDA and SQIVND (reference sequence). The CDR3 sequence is CASSPRQGLYTEAFF. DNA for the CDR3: TGTGCCAGTAGTCCCAGACAGGGGCTGTACACTGAAGCTTTCTTT.

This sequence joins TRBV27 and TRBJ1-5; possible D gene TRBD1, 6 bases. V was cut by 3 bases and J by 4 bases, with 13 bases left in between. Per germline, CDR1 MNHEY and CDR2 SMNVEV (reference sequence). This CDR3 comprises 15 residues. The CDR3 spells CASSFRGGLNQPQHF. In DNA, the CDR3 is TGTGCCAGCAGTTTTAGGGGGGGCCTAAATCAGCCCCAGCATTTT.

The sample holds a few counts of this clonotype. Here the CDR3 DNA reads TGTGCCAGCCAAGGAATCGACGGTTCATATGGCTACACCTTC. It specifies CASQGIDGSYGYTF. The V and J genes are TRBV28 and TRBJ1-2; D is unresolved. Per germline, CDR1 MDHEN and CDR2 SYDVKM. The CDR3 is made up of 14 amino acids. Trimming left V 8 bases short and J 5 bases short, with 18 bases between.

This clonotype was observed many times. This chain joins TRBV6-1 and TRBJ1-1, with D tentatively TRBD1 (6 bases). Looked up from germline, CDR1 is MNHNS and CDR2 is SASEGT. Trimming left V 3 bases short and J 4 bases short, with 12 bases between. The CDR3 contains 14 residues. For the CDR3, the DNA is TGTGCCAGCAGTGAGTACAGGGCGCCCACTGAAGCTTTCTTT. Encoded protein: CASSEYRAPTEAFF.

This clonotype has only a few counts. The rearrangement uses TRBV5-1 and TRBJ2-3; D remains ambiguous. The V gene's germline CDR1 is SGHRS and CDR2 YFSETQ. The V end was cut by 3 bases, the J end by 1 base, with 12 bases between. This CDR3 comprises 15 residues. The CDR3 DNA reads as TGCGCCAGCAGCTCCGACTTCCAGCGCACAGATACGCAGTATTTT. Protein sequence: CASSSDFQRTDTQYF.

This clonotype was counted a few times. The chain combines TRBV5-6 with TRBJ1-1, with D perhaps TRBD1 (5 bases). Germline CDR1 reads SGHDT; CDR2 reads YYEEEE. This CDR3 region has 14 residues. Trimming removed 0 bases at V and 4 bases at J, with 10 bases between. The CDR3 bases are TGTGCCAGCAGCTTGGTGCAGGGTTCCACTGAAGCTTTCTTT. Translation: CASSLVQGSTEAFF.

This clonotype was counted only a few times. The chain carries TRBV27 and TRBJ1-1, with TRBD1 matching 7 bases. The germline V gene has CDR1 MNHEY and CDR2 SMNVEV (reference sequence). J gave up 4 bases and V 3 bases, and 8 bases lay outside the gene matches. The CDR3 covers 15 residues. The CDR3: CASSFRGGGGTEAFF. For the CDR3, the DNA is TGTGCCAGCAGTTTCAGAGGGGGCGGAGGCACTGAAGCTTTCTTT.

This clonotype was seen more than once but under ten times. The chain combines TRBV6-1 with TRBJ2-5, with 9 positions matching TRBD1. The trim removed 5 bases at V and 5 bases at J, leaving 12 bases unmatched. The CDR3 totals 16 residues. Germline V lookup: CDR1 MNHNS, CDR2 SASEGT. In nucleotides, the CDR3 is TGTGCCAGCAGTAGAACTACAGGGGGCGTCCAGGAGACCCAGTACTTC. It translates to CASSRTTGGVQETQYF.

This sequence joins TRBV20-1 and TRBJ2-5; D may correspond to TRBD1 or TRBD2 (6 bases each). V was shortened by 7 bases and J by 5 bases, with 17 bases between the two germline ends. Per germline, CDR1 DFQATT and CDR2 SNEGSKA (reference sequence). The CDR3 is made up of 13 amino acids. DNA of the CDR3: TGCAGTGTAGACAGGAGGGCCGAGGAGACCCAGTACTTC. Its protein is CSVDRRAEETQYF.

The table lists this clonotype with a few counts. The CDR3 DNA follows: TGTGCCACCAGCAGACGAGGGGCTGATGGGGATGAGCAGTTCTTC. This sequence encodes CATSRRGADGDEQFF. The chain combines TRBV15 with TRBJ2-1, with D possibly being TRBD1 or TRBD2 (5 bases each). V was clipped by 2 bases and J by 8 bases, with 16 bases between them. The CDR3 is 15 amino acids. Per the germline V gene, CDR1 is LNHNV and CDR2 is YYDKDF (reference sequence).

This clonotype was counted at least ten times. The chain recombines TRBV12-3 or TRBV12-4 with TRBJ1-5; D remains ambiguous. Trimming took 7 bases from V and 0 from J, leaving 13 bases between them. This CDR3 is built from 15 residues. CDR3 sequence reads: CASTRGRHSNQPQHF. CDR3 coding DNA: TGTGCCAGCACCCGAGGGAGGCATAGCAATCAGCCCCAGCATTTT.